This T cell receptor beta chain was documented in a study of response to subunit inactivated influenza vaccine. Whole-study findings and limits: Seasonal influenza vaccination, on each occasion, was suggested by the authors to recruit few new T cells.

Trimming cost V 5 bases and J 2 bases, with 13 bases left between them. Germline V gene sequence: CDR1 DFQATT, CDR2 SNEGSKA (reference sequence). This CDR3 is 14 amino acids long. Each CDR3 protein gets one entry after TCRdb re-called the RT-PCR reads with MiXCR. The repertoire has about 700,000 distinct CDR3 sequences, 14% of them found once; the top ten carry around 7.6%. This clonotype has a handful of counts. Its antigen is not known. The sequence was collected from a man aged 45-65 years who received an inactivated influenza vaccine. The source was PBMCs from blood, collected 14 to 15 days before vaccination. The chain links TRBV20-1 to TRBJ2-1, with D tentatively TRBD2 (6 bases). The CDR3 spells CSAGRLDAYNEQFF. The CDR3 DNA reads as TGCAGTGCTGGGAGACTAGACGCCTACAATGAGCAGTTCTTC.